Below are 19 T cell receptor beta chains sequenced from a single sample in a study of T-cell reconstitution after alpha-beta-depleted transplantation in children. Study-level findings and limits: The authors attributed T-cell counts and diversity one year after transplant mostly to newly produced T cells.

It was with unique molecular identifiers that the TCRbeta library was prepared. TCRdb used MiXCR to reprocess the PCR reads, holding one entry per CDR3 protein. Among 250,000 to 300,000 distinct CDR3 sequences listed, around 7.1% were seen once. Their target antigens are unknown. The sample was peripheral blood, taken 360 days after TCRalphabeta/CD19-depleted stem cell transplant. These receptor sequences come from a female patient aged 2-10 years who had a stem cell transplant for Fanconi anemia, so the T cells may come from the graft donor.

Many counts were recorded for this clonotype. The chain uses TRBV12-3 or TRBV12-4 and TRBJ1-1; a weak D match, TRBD1 (6 bases). V lost 6 bases and J lost 11, with 28 bases in between. This CDR3 region has 16 residues. In DNA, the CDR3 is TGTGCCAGCAGCTCAATCAGGGACACTATAGGGGCCAAGGCTTTCTTT. It is translated as CASSSIRDTIGAKAFF.

Only a few counts were recorded for this clonotype. The rearrangement uses TRBV2 and TRBJ2-7, with TRBD1 matching 7 bases. The CDR3 extends over 14 amino acids. The junction had 7 bases not matched to a gene; V was cut back by 5 bases and J by 3 bases. In germline, CDR1 is SNHLY, CDR2 FYNNEI. CDR3 amino acids: CASSRQGKLYEQYF. The CDR3 DNA reads TGTGCCAGCAGTAGACAGGGTAAACTCTACGAGCAGTACTTC.

A note on this clonotype: Given a much more abundant clone one base away, this may be a read error. The chain carries TRBV7-8 and TRBJ2-2; D might be TRBD2 (7 bases). The CDR3 runs 14 residues. Trimming shortened V by 5 bases and J by 13 bases, and 20 bases separated the two germline ends. CDR1 and CDR2 from the germline V gene are SGHVS and FQNEAQ. CDR3 nucleotides: TGTGCCAGCAGCAGACAGGACTACCCGGGAGGGCTGTTTTTT. It specifies CASSRQDYPGGLFF.

This clonotype was recorded many times. This chain's CDR3 is CASSQDSSRAQFF. DNA for the CDR3: TGTGCCAGCAGCCAAGATTCCTCCCGCGCGCAGTTCTTC. The chain links TRBV4-2 to TRBJ2-1; D ambiguous. There are 13 residues in the CDR3. The germline V gene encodes CDR1 LGHNA and CDR2 YNFKEQ. Trimming pared 0 bases from V and 12 bases from J, leaving 12 bases between.

This clonotype was seen a handful of times. The chain recombines TRBV28 with TRBJ1-4, with a weak D call TRBD1 (6 bases). V lost 3 bases and J lost 10, with 12 bases in between. The length of the CDR3 is 13 residues. Germline CDR1 reads MDHEN; CDR2 reads SYDVKM. The DNA for the CDR3 is TGTGCCAGCAGTTTTGGGGGCGAGGGAAAACTGTTTTTT. Amino acids: CASSFGGEGKLFF.

The chain uses TRBV18 and TRBJ2-5; D uncertain. The V end was cut by 1 base, the J end by 5 bases, with 8 bases between. The CDR3 loop spans 13 amino acids. Germline assignment: CDR1 KGHSH and CDR2 LQKENI. The CDR3 nucleotides read TGTGCCAGCTCACCACTTGGCCCTGAGACCCAGTACTTC. Its protein product is CASSPLGPETQYF.

Ten or more counts support this clonotype. The rearrangement links TRBV12-3 or TRBV12-4 to TRBJ1-2; D unresolved. The CDR3 runs 12 residues. V lost 5 bases to trimming and J lost 6 bases, with 10 bases between them. The CDR3 sequence is CASSPGKDGYTF. CDR3 nucleotides: TGTGCCAGCAGTCCCGGGAAGGATGGCTACACCTTC.

This clonotype was counted a few times. This chain connects TRBV18 to TRBJ2-7; no firm D call. Trimming pared 1 base from V and 3 bases from J, leaving 7 bases between. Germline CDR1 is KGHSH and CDR2 is LQKENI. The CDR3 extends over 13 amino acids. The CDR3 loop is CASSPQNLYEQYV. The CDR3 region has the DNA TGTGCCAGCTCACCACAGAACCTCTACGAGCAGTACGTC.

This clonotype has at least ten counts. The chain carries TRBV29-1 and TRBJ2-1, with D uncertain. The CDR3 is made up of 12 amino acids. V gave up 4 bases and J gave up 7 bases, with 11 bases separating them. CDR1 is SQVTM and CDR2 is ANQGSEA in the germline V gene. CDR3 coding DNA: TGCAGCGTTGCGCCCAGGACGAATGAGCAGTTCTTC. It translates to CSVAPRTNEQFF.

The rearrangement links TRBV3-1 to TRBJ2-5; 11 bases align to TRBD2. CDR3 length: 16 residues. Trimming at V came to 4 bases and at J to 1 base, leaving 5 bases not matched to a gene. Germline CDR1 is LGHDT and CDR2 is YNNKEL (reference sequence). In DNA, the CDR3 is TGTGCCAGCAGCCGCCTAGCGGGGGGATTCCAAGAGACCCAGTACTTC. Encoded protein: CASSRLAGGFQETQYF.

This chain joins TRBV10-3 and TRBJ1-2; 11 bases are a match to TRBD1. J gave up 8 bases and V 6 bases, and 11 bases lay outside the gene matches. Germline lookup yields CDR1 ENHRY and CDR2 SYGVKD. The length of the CDR3 is 15 residues. The CDR3 is CAIRRTGTGGWGYTF. The CDR3 bases are TGTGCCATCAGAAGAACCGGGACAGGGGGTTGGGGCTACACCTTC.

V and J are TRBV30 and TRBJ2-2; D remains unclear. Germline V gene lookup returns CDR1 GTSNPN and CDR2 SVGIG (reference sequence). Trimming cost V 3 bases and J 6 bases, with 8 bases left between them. The CDR3 spans 12 residues. The CDR3 region has the DNA TGTGCCTGGAGCCAAGGGTCCGGGGAGCTGTTTTTT. Translation gives CAWSQGSGELFF.

This clonotype has a count of ten or more. The chain couples TRBV5-1 to TRBJ1-1; no reliable D call. The CDR3 contains 13 residues. With 4 bases removed from V and 3 bases from J, the gap between germline ends came to 10 bases. Germline lookup yields CDR1 SGHRS and CDR2 YFSETQ. The CDR3 sequence: CASSVIADTEAFF. In DNA, the CDR3 is TGCGCCAGCAGCGTCATCGCGGACACTGAAGCTTTCTTT.

At least ten counts were recorded for this clonotype. This sequence joins TRBV7-6 and TRBJ2-5, with D maybe TRBD1 (6 bases). V lost 5 bases and J lost 1, with 17 bases in between. The CDR3 spans 16 residues. Germline-derived CDR1 and CDR2 are SGHVS and FNYEAQ. Here the CDR3 DNA reads TGTGCCAGCAGCCTCCTGTCCCAGGGGATCCAAGAGACCCAGTACTTC. Its protein is CASSLLSQGIQETQYF.

The sample holds many counts of this clonotype. The rearrangement joins TRBV7-2 to TRBJ2-3; 7 bases align to TRBD1. V dropped 1 base and J dropped 4; count of bases not matched to a gene: 5. The CDR3 is 15 residues long. Germline CDR1 is SGHTA and CDR2 is FQGNSA. The CDR3 DNA reads TGTGCCAGCAGCTTAGAGGGACAGCTACCAGATACGCAGTATTTT. Translating gives CASSLEGQLPDTQYF.

This clonotype has at least ten counts. This chain connects TRBV12-3 or TRBV12-4 to TRBJ2-3; 10 bases line up with TRBD2. This CDR3 spans 15 amino acids. The V segment lost 5 bases and the J segment 6 bases; nucleotides outside the gene matches: 8. The DNA for the CDR3 is TGTGCCAGCAGTGAGAGCGGGGGGGCGGTGGATACGCAGTATTTT. Its protein is CASSESGGAVDTQYF.

This clonotype was seen repeatedly, ten times or more. The rearrangement links TRBV6-4 to TRBJ2-3; 7 positions match TRBD2. After removal of 3 bases from V and 3 bases from J, the junction contained 0 bases not matched to a gene. CDR1 MRHNA and CDR2 SNTAGT come from the germline V gene. This CDR3 region has 13 residues. The DNA of the CDR3 is TGTGCCAGCAGTGAGCGGGAGACAGATACGCAGTATTTT. Translation: CASSERETDTQYF.

As to this clonotype: A single base separates this from a much larger clone, so it may be a read error. The rearrangement joins TRBV11-2 to TRBJ1-5, with D unresolved. CDR3 length equals 13 residues. Germline V gives CDR1 SGHAT, CDR2 FQNNGV. Trimming left V 4 bases short and J 7 bases short, with 11 bases between. For the CDR3, the DNA is TGTGCCAGCAGCTCCGGGCCGGTCCAGCCCCAGCATTTT. Its translation is CASSSGPVQPQHF.

This clonotype came up many times. The chain links TRBV7-9 to TRBJ2-3; the match to TRBD1 covers 8 bases. The germline gives CDR1 SEHNR, CDR2 FQNEAQ (reference sequence). The ends lost 5 bases at V and 4 bases at J; junction bases unmatched: 8. This CDR3 comprises 15 residues. The CDR3 protein is CASSTQGARSDTQYF. The CDR3, as DNA: TGTGCCAGCAGCACCCAGGGGGCGCGATCAGATACGCAGTATTTT.